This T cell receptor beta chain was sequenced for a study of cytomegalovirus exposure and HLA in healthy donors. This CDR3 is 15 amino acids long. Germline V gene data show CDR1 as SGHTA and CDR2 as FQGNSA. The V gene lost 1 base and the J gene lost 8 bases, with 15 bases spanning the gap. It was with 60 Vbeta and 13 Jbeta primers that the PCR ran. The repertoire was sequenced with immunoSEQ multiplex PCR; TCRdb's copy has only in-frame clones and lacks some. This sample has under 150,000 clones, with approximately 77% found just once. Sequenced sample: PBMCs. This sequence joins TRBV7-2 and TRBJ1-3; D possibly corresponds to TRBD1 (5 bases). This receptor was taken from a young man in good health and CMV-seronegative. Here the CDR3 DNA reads TGTGCCAGCAGCTTAGGACCAGGGAGGATGGACACCATATATTTT. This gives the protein CASSLGPGRMDTIYF.